A single sample gave rise to the 18 T cell receptor beta chains below, sequenced in a study of T-cell memory formation after mild COVID-19. TCRdb reanalysed the 5' RACE reads using MiXCR and keeps one entry per CDR3 protein. This sample has 150,000 to 200,000 distinct CDR3 sequences, with approximately 15% found just once. Sequencing used PBMCs or a T cell subset sorted from them (not recorded which). These receptors all come from an adult woman who had mild COVID-19 (a few samples of this study predate the infection). Cell type and time point are not known.

V usage is TRBV5-1 and J usage is TRBJ1-1, with D perhaps matching TRBD1 (6 bases). CDR3 length: 16 residues. Germline-derived CDR1 and CDR2 are SGHRS and YFSETQ. V lost 4 bases, J lost 0 bases, and 16 bases lay in between. The CDR3 sequence is CASSNEQGRVNTEAFF. The CDR3 DNA follows: TGCGCCAGCAGCAATGAACAGGGTCGGGTGAACACTGAAGCTTTCTTT.

CDR3 bases: TGTGCCAGCAGTCGGGGACAGGATAATTCACCCCTCCACTTT. It yields the protein CASSRGQDNSPLHF. The chain links TRBV12-3 or TRBV12-4 to TRBJ1-6, with TRBD1 matching 8 bases. CDR3 length: 14 amino acids. V was pared by 5 bases and J by 5 bases, with 2 bases of the junction left unmatched.

The rearrangement links TRBV2 to TRBJ1-6; no definite D call. V lost 2 bases and J lost 0, with 8 bases in between. The CDR3 extends over 16 amino acids. CDR1 SNHLY and CDR2 FYNNEI come from the germline V gene. The CDR3 spells CASSERASSYNSPLHF. The CDR3 DNA follows: TGTGCCAGCAGTGAACGGGCCAGCTCCTATAATTCACCCCTCCACTTT.

In this sample, this clonotype turned up a few times. V and J are TRBV6-6 and TRBJ2-2, with 7 bases fitting TRBD2. CDR3 size: 14 residues. The germline V gene encodes CDR1 MNHNY and CDR2 SVGAGI (reference sequence). The V and J ends lost 6 bases and 1 base, in that order; junction bases with no gene match: 2. The CDR3 region is CASRASGNTGELFF. The CDR3, as DNA: TGTGCCAGCAGGGCTAGCGGGAACACCGGGGAGCTGTTTTTT.

The chain recombines TRBV5-6 with TRBJ1-4; D possibly corresponds to TRBD1 (5 bases). Trimming stripped 2 bases from V and 2 bases from J, with 7 bases between. CDR1 and CDR2 (germline): SGHDT, YYEEEE. The CDR3 is 14 residues long. The CDR3 DNA follows: TGTGCCAGCAGCTTCCGGGGCACTAATGAAAAACTGTTTTTT. Residues: CASSFRGTNEKLFF.

The rearrangement uses TRBV19 and TRBJ2-3; D unclear. Germline values: CDR1 LNHDA, CDR2 SQIVND (reference sequence). This CDR3 region has 13 residues. V lost 3 bases, J lost 6 bases, and 10 bases lay in between. The CDR3 nucleotides read TGTGCCAGTAGTATCCGGACCGGCGATACGCAGTATTTT. Its translation is CASSIRTGDTQYF.

The chain is built from TRBV2 and TRBJ1-1; the D gene is possibly TRBD1 (5 bases). This CDR3 region has 15 residues. V lost 8 bases, J lost 3 bases, and 19 bases lay in between. Germline V CDR1 and CDR2: SNHLY, FYNNEI. CDR3 bases: TGTGCCAGCGAGGTGGGGGTAGGCTTGGACACTGAAGCTTTCTTT. Its translation is CASEVGVGLDTEAFF.

The chain carries TRBV20-1 and TRBJ2-3, with 9 bases identical to TRBD2. After removal of 3 bases from V and 4 bases from J, the junction contained 5 bases not matched to a gene. This CDR3 comprises 14 residues. The germline V gene has CDR1 DFQATT and CDR2 SNEGSKA (reference sequence). The CDR3 loop reads CSASGTSGPDTQYF. For the CDR3, the DNA is TGCAGTGCTAGTGGCACTAGCGGGCCAGATACGCAGTATTTT.

V is TRBV5-1 and J is TRBJ2-7; D is undetermined. Germline V gene data show CDR1 as SGHRS and CDR2 as YFSETQ. Between the trimmed V and J ends, which lost 0 bases and 4 bases, there was a span of 14 bases. This CDR3 has 15 amino acids. CDR3 DNA sequence: TGCGCCAGCAGCTTGGCCCAAGGGTCATTTTACGAGCAGTACTTC. It specifies CASSLAQGSFYEQYF.

The V gene is TRBV5-5, the J gene TRBJ1-5; tentatively, D is TRBD1 (6 bases). The CDR3 is made up of 16 amino acids. Deletions cut 5 bases from V and 2 bases from J, with 17 bases between. Germline assignment: CDR1 SGHKS and CDR2 YYEKEE (reference sequence). In nucleotides, the CDR3 is TGTGCCAGCAGTGTTTTAGGGGGTGGGGGCAATCAGCCCCAGCATTTT. It specifies CASSVLGGGGNQPQHF.

V and J are TRBV12-3 or TRBV12-4 and TRBJ2-5; TRBD1 agrees at 7 bases. V shed 3 bases and J 4 bases; nucleotides not matched to a gene: 11. This CDR3 has 16 residues. The CDR3 is CASSFEGSTGTETQYF. DNA for the CDR3: TGTGCCAGCAGTTTCGAGGGTTCGACAGGGACAGAGACCCAGTACTTC.

This clonotype was counted between two and nine times. The chain is built from TRBV10-3 and TRBJ2-7; 14 bases match TRBD2. Looked up from germline, CDR1 is ENHRY and CDR2 is SYGVKD. The J segment lost 4 bases and the V segment lost 2 bases, leaving 19 bases of the junction unmatched. The length of the CDR3 is 21 residues. The DNA of the CDR3 is TGTGCCATCAGTGAGACCTTCACAGGGCCGGGACTAGCGGGAGATGGGTACGAGCAGTACTTC. This gives the protein CAISETFTGPGLAGDGYEQYF.

The chain employs TRBV18 and TRBJ2-1, with D possibly being TRBD1 (7 bases). V lost 3 bases and J 9 bases, leaving 18 bases between the germline ends. The germline CDR1 and CDR2 sequences are KGHSH and LQKENI. CDR3 length: 15 residues. CDR3 in amino acids: CASSPPVEGAIEQFF. CDR3 coding DNA: TGTGCCAGCTCACCCCCAGTGGAGGGGGCTATTGAGCAGTTCTTC.

J is TRBJ1-1 and V is TRBV3-1; possible D gene TRBD1, 6 bases. The CDR3 spans 15 residues. The V gene's germline CDR1 is LGHDT and CDR2 YNNKEL (reference sequence). Trimming pared 2 bases from V and 5 bases from J, leaving 15 bases between. CDR3 in DNA: TGTGCCAGCAGCCAAAAAGTCGGCAGGGGAACTGAAGCTTTCTTT. Translation: CASSQKVGRGTEAFF.

This clonotype has a handful of counts. The rearrangement links TRBV7-2 to TRBJ1-5; weak D call: TRBD1 (5 bases). Per germline, CDR1 SGHTA and CDR2 FQGNSA. The CDR3 extends over 15 amino acids. V was shortened by 1 base and J by 5 bases, with 12 bases between the two germline ends. CDR3 DNA: TGTGCCAGCAGCTTAGGTTTAGGGACGCATCAGCCCCAGCATTTT. Translating it yields CASSLGLGTHQPQHF.

This clonotype was counted between two and nine times. The chain uses TRBV5-6 and TRBJ2-7; 8 bases match TRBD1. Germline values: CDR1 SGHDT, CDR2 YYEEEE. Unmatched junction bases numbered 16, after V lost 4 bases and J lost 10 bases. CDR3 length: 15 amino acids. The DNA for the CDR3 is TGTGCCAGCAGCACACCCAGGGGGCCCAGGCGGGAACAGTACTTC. Translated, it gives CASSTPRGPRREQYF.

This clonotype was counted between two and nine times. The chain couples TRBV6-5 to TRBJ1-4; D uncertain. CDR3 length: 16 amino acids. V shed 7 bases and J shed 0 bases, with 15 bases lying between them. The V gene's germline CDR1 is MNHEY and CDR2 SVGAGI. CDR3 loop: CASKVGSLSTNEKLFF. The CDR3 coding sequence is TGTGCCAGCAAGGTGGGGTCGCTTTCAACTAATGAAAAACTGTTTTTT.

This clonotype has only a few counts. The chain combines TRBV24-1 with TRBJ2-1; 7 nucleotides align to TRBD1. Germline CDR1 is KGHDR and CDR2 is SFDVKD. Trimming took 1 base from V and 7 from J; bases not matched to a gene: 6. The CDR3 is made up of 15 amino acids. CDR3 residues: CATSDFRTGGNEQFF. The CDR3 nucleotides are TGTGCCACCAGTGATTTTCGGACAGGTGGGAATGAGCAGTTCTTC.